The 2 T cell receptor beta chains below all came from one sample that was sequenced in a study of OX40 agonist ivuxolimab in advanced cancers. Sequencing was performed with immunoSEQ multiplex PCR; in TCRdb, only in-frame clones are kept and a portion is missing. The sample includes under 50,000 clones, around 80% seen only once; the top ten take about 5%. The starting material was CD4+ or CD8+ T cells sorted from blood, obtained in a trial of the OX40 agonist ivuxolimab. The receptors shown here come from an adult with an advanced solid tumor such as melanoma, head and neck, liver or kidney cancer.

The chain carries TRBV25-1 and TRBJ1-1; a weak D match, TRBD1 (5 bases). The CDR3 loop spans 12 amino acids. The germline V gene encodes CDR1 MGHDK and CDR2 SYGVNS. V shed 2 bases and J shed 11 bases, with 12 bases lying between them. The CDR3 spells CASSEGTSWAFF. The DNA for the CDR3 is TGTGCCAGCAGTGAAGGGACTTCGTGGGCTTTCTTT.

The chain uses TRBV11-2 and TRBJ1-1, with a possible D match to TRBD1 (5 bases). This CDR3 is 15 amino acids long. Trimming took 5 bases from V and 6 from J, leaving 19 bases between them. Germline lookup yields CDR1 SGHAT and CDR2 FQNNGV. The chain's CDR3 is CASSPGRQGPPEAFF. The CDR3 DNA sequence: TGTGCCAGCAGCCCCGGCAGGCAGGGCCCCCCTGAAGCTTTCTTT.